These T cell receptor beta chains were read from a single sample in a study of T-cell memory formation after mild COVID-19. In TCRdb, the 5' RACE reads were re-called with MiXCR into one record per CDR3 protein. The table shows fewer than 650,000 distinct CDR3 sequences, with roughly 22% occurring only once. Sequenced sample: PBMCs or a T cell subset sorted from them (not recorded which). These receptors came from an adult woman who had mild COVID-19 (a few samples of this study predate the infection). Cell type and time point are not known. Both conserved end residues are part of each CDR3. A D gene is named only where the DNA matches it firmly.

D	V	CDR3
NA	TRBV10-3	CATRDNTQYF
NA	TRBV6-1	CASSVEGRHTGELFF
TRBD1	TRBV20-1	CSARDPGGQGSEAFF
NA	TRBV9	CASSSRGPSTDTQYF
NA	TRBV15	CATSRDLGSYSSGGSSPLHF
NA	TRBV6-4	CASSDSASFTDTQYF
NA	TRBV9	CASSVNSGPQPQHF
NA	TRBV7-2	CASSLAGVLDTQYF
NA	TRBV4-2	CASSQAVSSYEQYF
TRBD1	TRBV6-5	CASSRTGVVTNEKLFF
NA	TRBV21-1	CASSKGHPEPQHF
NA	TRBV7-9	CASSLELSEAFF
NA	TRBV27	CASSPDARNEQYF
TRBD1	TRBV5-1	CASSHQGELGYTF
NA	TRBV7-6	CASSLGEAGELFF
TRBD2	TRBV7-9	CASSYIPSGGATETQYF
NA	TRBV12-3/TRBV12-4	CASSPWGGATARAFF
NA	TRBV6-5	CASRNSGGVNTEAFF
NA	TRBV12-3/TRBV12-4	CASSLLTGPKNTEAFF
NA	TRBV5-1	CASSLVQHPYEQYF
NA	TRBV3-1	CASSQEAGLRNSPLHF
NA	TRBV7-8	CASSGGGRAFYGYTF
NA	TRBV10-3	CAISVRPNTEAFF
NA	TRBV11-2	CASSQLLAPQETQYF
TRBD2	TRBV14	CASSQYSGRADNEQFF
TRBD2	TRBV4-3	CASSLRTSGIVETQYF
TRBD2	TRBV12-3/TRBV12-4	CASSQRDYLGEQFF
NA	TRBV7-6	CASSGGLGYGYTF
NA	TRBV20-1	CSARDRDWTYNEQFF
TRBD1	TRBV6-2/TRBV6-3	CASSLPWDRGYEQYF
TRBD1	TRBV6-5	CASNDRVANEQFF
NA	TRBV27	CASSFGWGGDTEAFF
NA	TRBV29-1	CSVVFGGGSSYNEQFF
NA	TRBV6-2/TRBV6-3	CASSYRETQYF
TRBD1	TRBV24-1	CATSDLRTGADTQYF
TRBD2	TRBV7-9	CASSTPGLGAEQFF
NA	TRBV4-3	CASSQEVRVNYGYTF
NA	TRBV29-1	CSVEGQESSYEQYF
NA	TRBV20-1	CSAPLPGTRTDTQYF